This record concerns one T cell receptor (beta chain) sequence. What it recognizes is unknown. These data come from a study of neurological immune-mediated disorders. Overall study results and limits: The highest TCR clonal expansion occurred in HTLV-1-associated myelopathy; multiple sclerosis fell below healthy controls.

The method for making cDNA was 5'RACE, and it used 10-nucleotide random UMIs. TCRdb re-called the 5' RACE reads with MiXCR, one entry per CDR3 protein. The sample includes tens of thousands of distinct CDR3 sequences, around 5% of them seen just once. Per the germline V gene, CDR1 is SGHNT and CDR2 is YENEEA. This CDR3 spans 15 amino acids. V was cut by 2 bases and J by 3 bases, with 14 bases left in between. The sequence was obtained from a man between 18 and 29 years old with multiple sclerosis. The sequenced sample was PBMCs. The rearrangement links TRBV11-3 to TRBJ2-7; D is possibly TRBD2 (5 bases). The chain's CDR3 is CASSLSSGMGYEQYF. CDR3 sequence (DNA): TGTGCCAGCAGCTTATCTTCCGGGATGGGCTACGAGCAGTACTTC. The full variable domain, rest sourced from reference TRBV11-3 and TRBJ2-7, is EAGVVQSPRYKIIEKKQPVAFWCNPISGHNTLYWYLQNLGQGPELLIRYENEEAVDDSQLPKDRFSAERLKGVDSTLKIQPAELGDSAVYLCASSLSSGMGYEQYFGPGTRLTVT.